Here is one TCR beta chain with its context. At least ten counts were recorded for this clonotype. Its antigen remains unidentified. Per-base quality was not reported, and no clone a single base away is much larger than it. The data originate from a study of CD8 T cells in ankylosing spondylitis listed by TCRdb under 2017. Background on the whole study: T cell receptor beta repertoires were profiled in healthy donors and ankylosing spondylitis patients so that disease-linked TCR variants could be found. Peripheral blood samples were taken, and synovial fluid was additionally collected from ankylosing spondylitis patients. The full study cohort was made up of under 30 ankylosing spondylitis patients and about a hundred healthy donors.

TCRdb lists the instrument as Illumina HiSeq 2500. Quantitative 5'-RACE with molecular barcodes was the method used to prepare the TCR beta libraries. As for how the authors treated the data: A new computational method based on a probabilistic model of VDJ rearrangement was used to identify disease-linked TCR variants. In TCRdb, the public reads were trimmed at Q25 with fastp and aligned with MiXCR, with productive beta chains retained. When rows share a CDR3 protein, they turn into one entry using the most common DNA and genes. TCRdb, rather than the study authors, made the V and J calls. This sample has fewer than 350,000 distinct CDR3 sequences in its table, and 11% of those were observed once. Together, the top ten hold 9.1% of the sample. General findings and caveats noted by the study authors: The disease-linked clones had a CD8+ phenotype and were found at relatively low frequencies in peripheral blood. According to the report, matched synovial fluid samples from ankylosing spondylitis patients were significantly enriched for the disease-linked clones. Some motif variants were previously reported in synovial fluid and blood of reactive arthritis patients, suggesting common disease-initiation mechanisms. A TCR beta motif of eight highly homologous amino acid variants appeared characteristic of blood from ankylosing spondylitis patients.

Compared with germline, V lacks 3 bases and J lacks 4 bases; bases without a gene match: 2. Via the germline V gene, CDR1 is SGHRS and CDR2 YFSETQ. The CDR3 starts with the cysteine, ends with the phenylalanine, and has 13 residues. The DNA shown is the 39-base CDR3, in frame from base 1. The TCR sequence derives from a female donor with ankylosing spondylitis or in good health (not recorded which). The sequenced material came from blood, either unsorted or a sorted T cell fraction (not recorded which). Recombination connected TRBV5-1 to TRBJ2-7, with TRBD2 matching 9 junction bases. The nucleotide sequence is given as TGCGCCAGCAGCTCGACTAGCGGATACGAGCAGTACTTC. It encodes CASSSTSGYEQYF.